Presented here are 21 T cell receptor beta chains from one specimen sequenced in a study of T cell responses to AZD1222 COVID-19 vaccine. TCRdb keeps only in-frame clones here, not all; method: immunoSEQ multiplex PCR. The sample has around 150,000 clones, more than 75% seen once. Here the sequenced sample was peripheral blood, taken on day 0 of AZD1222 vaccination. Receptors originate from an adult in good health.

The table lists this clone with a few counts. The rearrangement uses TRBV7-9 and TRBJ2-7; tentative D call: TRBD1 (5 bases). V lost 1 base, J lost 7 bases, and 14 bases lay in between. Looked up from germline, CDR1 is SEHNR and CDR2 is FQNEAQ (reference sequence). The CDR3 has 14 amino acids. In DNA form, the CDR3 reads TGTGCCAGCAGCTTAGAATTACAGGCAATAGAGCAGTACTTC. It specifies CASSLELQAIEQYF.

The chain links TRBV2 to TRBJ1-1, with TRBD1 as a possible D gene (6 bases). Trimming stripped 7 bases from V and 5 bases from J, with 11 bases between. The CDR3 runs 12 residues. Germline V gene data show CDR1 as SNHLY and CDR2 as FYNNEI. CDR3 region: CASNVRGTEAFF. CDR3 coding DNA: TGTGCCAGCAACGTCAGGGGAACTGAAGCTTTCTTT. The whole variable domain, remainder taken from reference TRBV2 and TRBJ1-1, is EPEVTQTPSHQVTQMGQEVILRCVPISNHLYFYWYRQILGQKVEFLVSFYNNEISEKSEIFDDQFSVERPDGSNFTLKIRSTKLEDSAMYFCASNVRGTEAFFGQGTRLTVV.

V is TRBV19 and J is TRBJ1-5; D is possibly TRBD1 (6 bases). The germline V gene has CDR1 LNHDA and CDR2 SQIVND (reference sequence). This CDR3 is 13 amino acids long. V shed 6 bases and J shed 3 bases, with 9 bases lying between them. CDR3 in DNA: TGTGCCAGTAGAACAGGGTCCAATCAGCCCCAGCATTTT. Translated, it gives CASRTGSNQPQHF.

V usage is TRBV28 and J usage is TRBJ1-2; D is perhaps TRBD1 (5 bases). Germline V gene sequence: CDR1 MDHEN, CDR2 SYDVKM. The CDR3 consists of 13 residues. Trimming cost V 7 bases and J 8 bases, with 17 bases left between them. The CDR3 DNA reads as TGTGCCAGCACGTCACCGGGACCGCGAGGCTACACCTTC. Translating it yields CASTSPGPRGYTF.

This clone is a singleton in its sample. The gene calls are TRBV18 and TRBJ2-3, with no clear D. The CDR3 covers 15 residues. CDR1 and CDR2 (germline): KGHSH, LQKENI. Trimming took 5 bases from V and 5 from J, leaving 17 bases between them. The CDR3 here is CASSTWASAKDTQYF. The CDR3 DNA reads as TGTGCCAGCTCAACCTGGGCCAGCGCCAAAGATACGCAGTATTTT.

This clone was observed once. V gene TRBV3-1 (or the pseudogene TRBV3-2) combines with J gene TRBJ1-5, with D uncertain. The CDR3 consists of 14 residues. Germline values: CDR1 LGHDT, CDR2 YNNKEL (reference sequence). The V end lost 5 bases, the J end lost 1 base, and 9 bases lay between the germline ends. In DNA form, the CDR3 reads TGTGCCAGCAGCTCGGAGTGGAGCAATCAGCCCCAGCATTTT. Residues: CASSSEWSNQPQHF.

The chain carries TRBV3-1 (or the pseudogene TRBV3-2) and TRBJ2-1; TRBD2 matches 7 bases. The CDR3 contains 15 residues. Germline V lookup: CDR1 LGHDT, CDR2 YNNKEL (reference sequence). V dropped 2 bases and J dropped 10; count of bases not matched to a gene: 11. The CDR3: CASSQISTPTSEQFF. The CDR3 nucleotides are TGTGCCAGCAGCCAAATTTCTACTCCGACTAGCGAGCAGTTCTTC.

J is TRBJ1-5 and V is TRBV19; D is possibly TRBD1 (5 bases). The length of the CDR3 is 14 residues. V shed 3 bases and J shed 7 bases, with 13 bases lying between them. The V gene's germline CDR1 is LNHDA and CDR2 SQIVND (reference sequence). DNA for the CDR3: TGTGCCAGTAGTATTATAGGGCAGGGACAGCCCCAGCATTTT. This encodes CASSIIGQGQPQHF.

The chain carries TRBV7-9 and TRBJ2-5, with a possible D match to TRBD1 (5 bases). This CDR3 has 18 residues. Germline V gene sequence: CDR1 SEHNR, CDR2 FQNEAQ (reference sequence). Between the trimmed V and J ends, which lost 0 bases and 1 base, there was a span of 18 bases. The CDR3 region has the DNA TGTGCCAGCAGCTTAGCGTCAGGGTACGGGCCACTCCAAGAGACCCAGTACTTC. Translating gives CASSLASGYGPLQETQYF.

The chain recombines TRBV24-1 with TRBJ2-3; 8 bases line up with TRBD1. The ends lost 2 bases at V and 4 bases at J; junction bases unmatched: 10. The CDR3 consists of 17 residues. Germline-derived CDR1 and CDR2 are KGHDR and SFDVKD. CDR3 protein: CATSDSLPGQGPDTQYF. In DNA, the CDR3 is TGTGCCACCAGTGATTCGCTACCCGGACAGGGACCAGATACGCAGTATTTT.

In its sample, this clone was seen a few times. The CDR3 sequence: CASSYSGTLAFF. DNA for the CDR3: TGTGCCAGCAGTTACTCGGGGACATTGGCTTTCTTT. V gene TRBV6-5 combines with J gene TRBJ1-1; possibly TRBD1 for D (6 bases). Germline loops: CDR1 MNHEY, CDR2 SVGAGI. This CDR3 is 12 amino acids long. Trimming took off 0 bases at V and 11 bases at J, with 10 bases between the two ends.

The rearrangement uses TRBV28 and TRBJ1-2; tentatively, D is TRBD1 (6 bases). The CDR3 extends over 12 amino acids. Trimming shortened V by 10 bases and J by 4 bases, and 13 bases separated the two germline ends. The germline V gene encodes CDR1 MDHEN and CDR2 SYDVKM. The CDR3 loop reads CAISTGFYGYTF. CDR3 sequence (DNA): TGTGCCATCTCGACAGGTTTCTATGGCTACACCTTC.

The rearrangement links TRBV5-6 to TRBJ1-6; no reliable D call. The CDR3 contains 14 residues. V lost 1 base and J 4 bases, leaving 6 bases between the germline ends. Germline V gene data show CDR1 as SGHDT and CDR2 as YYEEEE. CDR3 coding DNA: TGTGCCAGCAGCTTGTGGGTTTATAATTCACCCCTCCACTTT. It specifies CASSLWVYNSPLHF.

The chain has TRBV10-3 and TRBJ2-1; D remains unclear. The CDR3 sequence is 11 residues long. V shed 4 bases and J shed 5 bases, with 3 bases lying between them. CDR1 and CDR2 from the germline V gene are ENHRY and SYGVKD. This chain's CDR3 is CAISANNEQFF. CDR3 bases: TGTGCCATCAGTGCTAACAATGAGCAGTTCTTC.

The chain couples TRBV24-1 to TRBJ2-1, with 8 bases that match TRBD2. Germline assignment: CDR1 KGHDR and CDR2 SFDVKD. CDR3 size: 17 residues. V shed 3 bases, J shed 4 bases, and the junction held 10 bases outside the gene matches. The CDR3: CATSDPDGGAGYNEQFF. Written as DNA, the CDR3 is TGTGCCACCAGTGATCCGGACGGGGGGGCCGGTTACAATGAGCAGTTCTTC.

The chain has TRBV24-1 and TRBJ2-2, with D possibly TRBD1 on 6 matching bases. CDR1 is KGHDR, CDR2 SFDVKD, per germline. CDR3 length: 16 residues. Trimming stripped 3 bases from V and 1 base from J, with 11 bases between. The CDR3 region is CATSDLDSWNTGELFF. CDR3 in DNA: TGTGCCACCAGTGATCTGGACAGTTGGAACACCGGGGAGCTGTTTTTT.

This clone was observed a few times. The genes are TRBV6-5 and TRBJ2-5; TRBD2 matches at 8 bases. The V gene end was trimmed by 5 bases and the J gene end by 1 base; junction bases not matched to a gene: 6. The CDR3 contains 15 residues. Germline CDR1 reads MNHEY; CDR2 reads SVGAGI. CDR3 sequence: CASSTSGGAQETQYF. The CDR3 coding sequence is TGTGCCAGCAGTACTAGCGGTGGTGCCCAAGAGACCCAGTACTTC.

Only one count was recorded for this clone. V and J are TRBV10-3 and TRBJ1-5; D might be TRBD1 (5 bases). CDR3 length: 14 amino acids. Trimming cost V 6 bases and J 3 bases, with 12 bases left between them. The germline CDR1 and CDR2 sequences are ENHRY and SYGVKD. The CDR3 reads CAISETGVNQPQHF. The DNA for the CDR3 is TGTGCCATCAGCGAAACAGGAGTCAATCAGCCCCAGCATTTT.

The rearrangement joins TRBV7-9 to TRBJ1-2; 10 bases are a match to TRBD1. The trim removed 7 bases at V and 5 bases at J, leaving 7 bases unmatched. CDR1 and CDR2 (germline): SEHNR, FQNEAQ (reference sequence). The CDR3 contains 14 residues. CDR3 coding DNA: TGTGCCAGCACCGGAGGGACAGGGGATTATGGCTACACCTTC. The encoded protein is CASTGGTGDYGYTF.

The J gene is TRBJ1-1, the V gene TRBV30; D not resolved. CDR1 and CDR2 from the germline V gene are GTSNPN and SVGIG (reference sequence). V was clipped by 3 bases and J by 0 bases, with 14 bases between them. CDR3 length equals 15 residues. DNA for the CDR3: TGTGCCTGGAGCGCCTTTGGGCAGCTGAACACTGAAGCTTTCTTT. This codes for CAWSAFGQLNTEAFF. The variable domain in full, completed from reference TRBV30 and TRBJ1-1, reads SQTIHQWPATLVQPVGSPLSLECTVEGTSNPNLYWYRQAAGRGLQLLFYSVGIGQISSEVPQNLSASRPQDRQFILSSKKLLLSDSGFYLCAWSAFGQLNTEAFFGQGTRLTVV.

The CDR3 reads CASSLAGGGTGSSYNSPLHF. The DNA of the CDR3 is TGTGCCAGCAGCTTAGCTGGGGGGGGGACAGGGAGCTCCTATAATTCACCCCTCCACTTT. This chain uses TRBV7-2 with TRBJ1-6, with TRBD1 matching 9 bases. J gave up 0 bases and V 0 bases, and 9 bases lay outside the gene matches. CDR1 and CDR2 from the germline V gene are SGHTA and FQGNSA. CDR3 length: 20 residues. The full variable domain, its missing parts supplied by reference TRBV7-2 and TRBJ1-6, is GAGVSQSPSNKVTEKGKDVELRCDPISGHTALYWYRQSLGQGLEFLIYFQGNSAPDKSGLPSDRFSAERTGGSVSTLTIQRTQQEDSAVYLCASSLAGGGTGSSYNSPLHFGNGTRLTVT.